This TCR beta chain was obtained from a study of radiation and T cells in renal cell carcinoma. Assay: immunoSEQ multiplex PCR; the TCRdb copy retains only in-frame clones and omits some. The repertoire holds 150,000 or so clones, with roughly nine tenths as singletons. Of note for this clone: Its target is unknown.

Germline CDR1 reads SGHTS; CDR2 reads YDEGEE. The CDR3 length is 15 residues. The V gene lost 1 base and the J gene lost 5 bases, with 15 bases spanning the gap. The time point: baseline pretreatment blood. As to treatment: 15 Gy SBRT to primary tumor, nephrectomy 4 weeks later. The tumor was a clear cell renal cell carcinoma. Study outcomes and limitations: Pretreatment tumor biopsies were lacking, so baseline clonotypes are unknown. In blood, top tumor clones expanded by 2 weeks, shrinking by 4.

This receptor was taken from an older woman with renal cell carcinoma. This sample comprised blood, obtained from a patient whose treatment included radiotherapy and nephrectomy. This sequence joins TRBV5-8 and TRBJ1-1; no clear D gene. The CDR3 DNA reads TGTGCCAGCAGCTTGAACGGCTTCGGGGAGACTGAAGCTTTCTTT. It yields the protein CASSLNGFGETEAFF.